Presented here are 30 T cell receptor beta chains from one specimen sequenced in a study of control samples from healthy donors and cancer patients. This table comes from immunoSEQ multiplex PCR, and its TCRdb copy is limited to in-frame clones, with some not included. This sample has 70,000 to 100,000 clones, with roughly 89% found just once. Sequencing input: PBMCs. The receptors shown here come from a woman aged 55-70 years with head and neck cancer.

The V and J genes are TRBV18 and TRBJ1-5, with D uncertain. CDR1 and CDR2 (germline): KGHSH, LQKENI. The length of the CDR3 is 13 residues. Between the trimmed V and J ends, which lost 2 bases and 7 bases, there was a span of 9 bases. CDR3 residues: CASSPNSIQPQHF. The CDR3 coding sequence is TGTGCCAGCTCACCAAACAGTATCCAGCCCCAGCATTTT.

This clone was seen only once. The CDR3 loop is CASSQYQVQETQYF. CDR3 DNA: TGTGCCAGCAGCCAGTACCAGGTACAAGAGACCCAGTACTTC. This chain connects TRBV3-1 (or the pseudogene TRBV3-2) to TRBJ2-5; no definite D call. The V gene lost 3 bases and the J gene lost 2 bases, with 10 bases spanning the gap. The CDR3 runs to 14 residues. Looked up from germline, CDR1 is LGHDT and CDR2 is YNNKEL (reference sequence).

The chain uses TRBV20-1 and TRBJ2-7; D may correspond to TRBD1 or TRBD2 (5 bases each). Germline-derived CDR1 and CDR2 are DFQATT and SNEGSKA (reference sequence). The CDR3 has 12 residues. Trimming took 3 bases from V and 5 from J, leaving 11 bases between them. CDR3 nucleotides: TGCAGTGCTAGTTTCGTGGGGGACGAGCAGTACTTC. Translation: CSASFVGDEQYF.

The chain recombines TRBV29-1 with TRBJ2-1; D might be TRBD2 (6 bases). This CDR3 has 13 residues. Germline lookup yields CDR1 SQVTM and CDR2 ANQGSEA. The CDR3 region is CSLSGGSYNEQFF. The CDR3 DNA is TGCAGTCTTAGCGGAGGCTCCTACAATGAGCAGTTCTTC.

This clone has a handful of counts. The CDR3 nucleotides read TGTGCCAGCAGTTTTGGGACAGGACCCGAGCAGTACTTC. It is translated as CASSFGTGPEQYF. V and J are TRBV27 and TRBJ2-7, with 8 bases fitting TRBD1. V shed 3 bases and J 6 bases; nucleotides not matched to a gene: 4. Germline V CDR1 and CDR2: MNHEY, SMNVEV (reference sequence). The CDR3 is made up of 13 amino acids.

The CDR3 DNA is TGCGCCAGCAGCCAAGTTTTCACGACCTCCACAGATACGCAGTATTTT. This encodes CASSQVFTTSTDTQYF. The chain carries TRBV4-1 and TRBJ2-3; D call uncertain. Germline V gene lookup returns CDR1 MGHRA and CDR2 YSYEKL. V lost 1 base to trimming and J lost 2 bases, with 13 bases between them. The CDR3 length is 16 residues.

This chain's CDR3 is CASSQDFLGWAGNTEAFF. Here the CDR3 DNA reads TGTGCCAGCAGCCAAGATTTCCTAGGGTGGGCCGGTAACACTGAAGCTTTCTTT. The chain carries TRBV14 and TRBJ1-1; no clear D. V lost 0 bases and J 2 bases, leaving 19 bases between the germline ends. This CDR3 contains 18 residues. The germline V gene has CDR1 SGHDN and CDR2 FVKESK. The variable domain in full, completed from reference TRBV14 and TRBJ1-1, reads EAGVTQFPSHSVIEKGQTVTLRCDPISGHDNLYWYRRVMGKEIKFLLHFVKESKQDESGMPNNRFLAERTGGTYSTLKVQPAELEDSGVYFCASSQDFLGWAGNTEAFFGQGTRLTVV.

This rearrangement joins TRBV24-1 to TRBJ2-3; 10 bases match TRBD2. The CDR3 consists of 15 residues. Per the germline V gene, CDR1 is KGHDR and CDR2 is SFDVKD. After removal of 2 bases from V and 5 bases from J, the junction contained 3 bases not matched to a gene. The CDR3 DNA reads TGTGCCACCAGTGATTGGGCTAGCGGGAGAGATACGCAGTATTTT. Translated, it gives CATSDWASGRDTQYF.

This chain joins TRBV19 and TRBJ2-5; no reliable D call. Trimming cost V 4 bases and J 5 bases, with 11 bases left between them. Germline CDR1 is LNHDA and CDR2 is SQIVND (reference sequence). This CDR3 has 13 residues. In nucleotides, the CDR3 is TGTGCCAGTAGTACCGATCAGAGGGAGACCCAGTACTTC. It yields the protein CASSTDQRETQYF. Full variable domain (rest looked up from reference TRBV19 and TRBJ2-5): DGGITQSPKYLFRKEGQNVTLSCEQNLNHDAMYWYRQDPGQGLRLIYYSQIVNDFQKGDIAEGYSVSREKKESFPLTVTSAQKNPTAFYLCASSTDQRETQYFGPGTRLLVL.

This clone has a handful of counts. The chain employs TRBV28 and TRBJ2-2; a weak D match, TRBD1 (5 bases). Germline-derived CDR1 and CDR2 are MDHEN and SYDVKM. The CDR3 runs to 15 residues. Trimming removed 3 bases from V and 4 bases from J, with 12 bases in between. The chain's CDR3 is CASSFPRAITGELFF. CDR3 DNA: TGTGCCAGCAGTTTTCCCAGGGCCATCACCGGGGAGCTGTTTTTT.

The rearrangement links TRBV5-1 to TRBJ1-6; 9 bases match TRBD1. CDR3 size: 15 residues. Per germline, CDR1 SGHRS and CDR2 YFSETQ. For the CDR3, the DNA is TGCCCCACCAGCACGACAGGGGGGGACAATTCACCCCTCCACTTT. It translates to CPTSTTGGDNSPLHF.

This chain connects TRBV19 to TRBJ2-7, with D possibly being TRBD1 or TRBD2 (5 bases each). The germline gives CDR1 LNHDA, CDR2 SQIVND (reference sequence). The V end lost 2 bases, the J end lost 4 bases, and 12 bases lay between the germline ends. This CDR3 has 14 amino acids. The CDR3 loop reads CASSIRGASYEQYF. The CDR3 DNA sequence: TGTGCCAGTAGTATAAGAGGGGCGAGTTACGAGCAGTACTTC.

The chain combines TRBV20-1 with TRBJ2-1; no firm D call. CDR1 DFQATT and CDR2 SNEGSKA come from the germline V gene (reference sequence). The V end lost 3 bases, the J end lost 2 bases, and 8 bases lay between the germline ends. The CDR3 consists of 13 residues. The DNA of the CDR3 is TGCAGTGCTAGTACGGAGACCTACAATGAGCAGTTCTTC. Protein: CSASTETYNEQFF.

V and J are TRBV18 and TRBJ2-7, with 7 bases aligning to TRBD2. V trimming: 3 bases; J trimming: 5 bases; junction bases outside the gene matches: 7. The germline gives CDR1 KGHSH, CDR2 LQKENI. The length of the CDR3 is 14 residues. The CDR3 here is CASSPLRTRDEQYF. CDR3 DNA sequence: TGTGCCAGCTCACCTCTAAGGACTAGGGACGAGCAGTACTTC.

This sequence joins TRBV30 and TRBJ2-1, with 9 bases lining up with TRBD1. Germline-derived CDR1 and CDR2 are GTSNPN and SVGIG (reference sequence). The CDR3 is 13 residues long. With V trimmed by 1 base and J by 13 bases, 8 bases remained unmatched. CDR3 nucleotide sequence: TGTGCCTGGAGTGCGTCCCGGGACAGGGAACAGTTCTTC. It codes for CAWSASRDREQFF. The complete variable domain, with remaining parts taken from reference TRBV30 and TRBJ2-1, reads SQTIHQWPATLVQPVGSPLSLECTVEGTSNPNLYWYRQAAGRGLQLLFYSVGIGQISSEVPQNLSASRPQDRQFILSSKKLLLSDSGFYLCAWSASRDREQFFGPGTRLTVL.

The chain joins TRBV2 to TRBJ1-6; tentatively, D is TRBD1 (5 bases). CDR1 SNHLY and CDR2 FYNNEI come from the germline V gene. The CDR3 length is 16 residues. V was clipped by 2 bases and J by 0 bases, with 8 bases between them. CDR3 sequence: CASSERQSSYNSPLHF. CDR3 nucleotides: TGTGCCAGCAGTGAAAGACAGAGCTCCTATAATTCACCCCTCCACTTT.

The chain joins TRBV9 to TRBJ2-5; D could derive from TRBD1 or TRBD2 (5 bases each). The CDR3 loop spans 14 amino acids. Germline V gene lookup returns CDR1 SGDLS and CDR2 YYNGEE. V was cut by 0 bases and J by 4 bases, with 10 bases left in between. The CDR3 DNA is TGTGCCAGCAGCGTAGCCGGGGCGGGAGAGACCCAGTACTTC. It codes for CASSVAGAGETQYF.

J is TRBJ2-7 and V is TRBV27, with no clear D. The CDR3 loop spans 12 amino acids. V lost 8 bases and J 2 bases, leaving 10 bases between the germline ends. Germline CDR1 reads MNHEY; CDR2 reads SMNVEV (reference sequence). CDR3 bases: TGTGCCAGCGCCGAAAGACCCTACGAGCAGTACTTC. Amino acid sequence: CASAERPYEQYF.

The V gene is TRBV5-1, the J gene TRBJ2-1; 14 bases match TRBD2. V lost 4 bases to trimming and J lost 9 bases; unmatched junction nucleotides: 9. CDR1 and CDR2 from the germline V gene are SGHRS and YFSETQ. CDR3 length equals 16 residues. CDR3 DNA sequence: TGCGCCAGCAGCGGGGGGGCGGGACTAGCGGGAGTTGAGCAGTTCTTC. This codes for CASSGGAGLAGVEQFF.

In this sample, this clone turned up a few times. V gene TRBV6-7 combines with J gene TRBJ1-5; D gene ambiguous. TRBV6-7 is labeled an ORF, and its function is uncertain. Deletions cut 6 bases from V and 3 bases from J, with 6 bases between. The CDR3 covers 12 residues. This CDR3 reads CASSFTNQPQHF. The CDR3 nucleotides are TGTGCCAGCAGCTTCACCAATCAGCCCCAGCATTTT.

The V gene is TRBV12-3 or TRBV12-4, the J gene TRBJ1-1, with no clear D. The V end lost 7 bases, the J end lost 7 bases, and 13 bases lay between the germline ends. The CDR3 has 12 amino acids. The CDR3 nucleotides read TGTGCCAGCATCTCCCTCCGCAGTGAAGCTTTCTTT. Translation gives CASISLRSEAFF.

The chain uses TRBV21-1 and TRBJ2-7; TRBD1 reflects the table's D call only, with no check against the DNA. TRBV21-1 is designated a pseudogene. The CDR3 is 17 amino acids. The CDR3 spells CASSNKPGTPRSYEQYF. CDR3 nucleotide sequence: TGTGCCAGCAGCAATAAACCCGGGACACCTCGATCCTACGAGCAGTACTTC.

The chain combines TRBV11-3 with TRBJ2-2; TRBD2 matches at 7 bases. This CDR3 spans 15 amino acids. Germline loops: CDR1 SGHNT, CDR2 YENEEA. V lost 7 bases to trimming and J lost 0 bases; unmatched junction nucleotides: 5. CDR3 in amino acids: CASTASGANTGELFF. CDR3 coding DNA: TGTGCCAGCACCGCTAGCGGAGCGAACACCGGGGAGCTGTTTTTT. The variable domain in full, with the rest retrieved from reference TRBV11-3 and TRBJ2-2, is EAGVVQSPRYKIIEKKQPVAFWCNPISGHNTLYWYLQNLGQGPELLIRYENEEAVDDSQLPKDRFSAERLKGVDSTLKIQPAELGDSAVYLCASTASGANTGELFFGEGSRLTVL.

The chain couples TRBV7-2 to TRBJ2-2, with D unresolved. The CDR3 consists of 14 residues. The germline gives CDR1 SGHTA, CDR2 FQGNSA. The V gene lost 3 bases and the J gene lost 7 bases, with 12 bases spanning the gap. Written as DNA, the CDR3 is TGTGCCAGCAGCTTCACGGTCCAAGGCGGGGAGCTGTTTTTT. This sequence encodes CASSFTVQGGELFF.

The CDR3 sequence: CASSQRTSDTQYF. The CDR3 DNA sequence: TGTGCCAGCAGCCAGAGGACTAGCGATACGCAGTATTTT. This chain joins TRBV4-2 and TRBJ2-3; 8 bases are a match to TRBD2. The CDR3 consists of 13 residues. Per the germline V gene, CDR1 is LGHNA and CDR2 is YNFKEQ. V lost 3 bases, J lost 6 bases, and 2 bases stayed unmatched.

The V and J genes are TRBV5-4 and TRBJ2-7; D unclear. Trimming left V 1 base short and J 2 bases short, with 10 bases between. Per germline, CDR1 SGHNT and CDR2 YYREEE (reference sequence). The CDR3 loop spans 14 amino acids. The CDR3 loop reads CASSLFQRTYEQYF. CDR3 in DNA: TGTGCCAGCAGCTTGTTCCAGAGAACCTACGAGCAGTACTTC.

J is TRBJ2-7 and V is TRBV5-4, with D perhaps TRBD1 (5 bases). The length of the CDR3 is 13 residues. Trimming shortened V by 4 bases and J by 3 bases, and 11 bases separated the two germline ends. Germline-derived CDR1 and CDR2 are SGHNT and YYREEE (reference sequence). The CDR3 nucleotides are TGTGCCAGCAGCAACAGGATTAACTACGAGCAGTACTTC. It specifies CASSNRINYEQYF.

CDR3: CASSRTPPGLATPSSYNEQFF. CDR3 DNA: TGTGCCAGCAGCCGTACACCTCCGGGACTAGCGACACCGAGCTCCTACAATGAGCAGTTCTTC. The chain links TRBV7-3 to TRBJ2-1; 10 bases map to TRBD2. The CDR3 spans 21 residues. V was clipped by 5 bases and J by 0 bases; unmatched bases: 19. Germline V lookup: CDR1 SGHTA, CDR2 FQGTGA.

In its sample, this clone was seen a few times. V gene TRBV18 combines with J gene TRBJ1-4; TRBD1 might be the D (6 bases). The germline CDR1 and CDR2 sequences are KGHSH and LQKENI. The length of the CDR3 is 17 residues. V lost 5 bases to trimming and J lost 8 bases, with 24 bases between them. CDR3 amino acids: CASSVSAGASLSEKLFF. CDR3 DNA sequence: TGTGCCAGCTCAGTTTCAGCGGGGGCGAGTCTATCCGAAAAACTGTTTTTT.

This chain connects TRBV27 to TRBJ2-1; 9 nucleotides line up with TRBD2. V dropped 8 bases and J dropped 5; count of bases not matched to a gene: 10. The germline CDR1 and CDR2 sequences are MNHEY and SMNVEV (reference sequence). The CDR3 sequence is 15 residues long. CDR3 coding DNA: TGTGCCAGCGAAGCTGAGACTAGCGGCCACAATGAGCAGTTCTTC. Its protein is CASEAETSGHNEQFF.